One and the same sample provided the 29 T cell receptor beta chains below, sequenced in a study of CD8 T cells in ankylosing spondylitis. Study observations and caveats: A TCR beta motif made of about 8 highly homologous variants seemed typical of ankylosing spondylitis blood.

Their target antigens are unknown. TCRdb itself ran the 5' RACE reads through MiXCR, one entry per CDR3 protein. The repertoire holds a few hundred thousand distinct CDR3 sequences, around 7.6% seen once, with about 14% in the top ten. The sequenced material came from blood, either unsorted or a sorted T cell fraction (not recorded which). Receptor source: a male donor with ankylosing spondylitis.

The gene calls are TRBV6-1 and TRBJ2-1; D is ambiguous. Germline V gene data show CDR1 as MNHNS and CDR2 as SASEGT. The CDR3 has 15 amino acids. V dropped 6 bases and J dropped 0 bases, with 12 bases sitting between them. The CDR3 coding sequence is TGTGCCAGCAGACGAGCGTTGAGCTCCTACAATGAGCAGTTCTTC. It codes for CASRRALSSYNEQFF.

The chain couples TRBV27 to TRBJ2-7; tentatively, D is TRBD1 or TRBD2 (5 bases each). From germline, CDR1 is MNHEY and CDR2 SMNVEV (reference sequence). This CDR3 region has 13 residues. V lost 4 bases and J 3 bases, leaving 10 bases between the germline ends. The CDR3 coding sequence is TGTGCCAGCAGTTCCGGGACCATCTACGAGCAGTACTTC. It translates to CASSSGTIYEQYF.

This clonotype came up many times. V and J are TRBV29-1 and TRBJ2-5; 7 positions match TRBD1. This CDR3 has 13 amino acids. The germline CDR1 and CDR2 sequences are SQVTM and ANQGSEA. V lost 7 bases and J lost 7; bases outside the gene matches: 12. The CDR3 here is CSGFRQGTGTQYF. The CDR3 DNA sequence: TGCAGCGGGTTTCGACAGGGAACAGGGACCCAGTACTTC.

This chain joins TRBV2 and TRBJ1-3; no reliable D call. V lost 7 bases, J lost 0 bases, and 13 bases lay in between. The germline gives CDR1 SNHLY, CDR2 FYNNEI. The CDR3 totals 15 residues. In DNA, the CDR3 is TGTGCCAGCACGGGTTACCGAAGCTCTGGAAACACCATATATTTT. Its protein product is CASTGYRSSGNTIYF. Full variable domain (rest looked up from reference TRBV2 and TRBJ1-3): EPEVTQTPSHQVTQMGQEVILRCVPISNHLYFYWYRQILGQKVEFLVSFYNNEISEKSEIFDDQFSVERPDGSNFTLKIRSTKLEDSAMYFCASTGYRSSGNTIYFGEGSWLTVV.

This clonotype was recorded at least ten times. The J gene is TRBJ2-3, the V gene TRBV14; D unresolved. The CDR3 has 16 residues. CDR1 is SGHDN and CDR2 is FVKESK in the germline V gene. Trimming stripped 6 bases from V and 6 bases from J, with 22 bases between. The DNA of the CDR3 is TGTGCCAGCAGTCGCATTGCAGGTGTCGAGACGGATACGCAGTATTTT. This encodes CASSRIAGVETDTQYF.

This chain links TRBV19 with TRBJ2-7; D might be TRBD1 or TRBD2, each matching 5 bases. Germline loops: CDR1 LNHDA, CDR2 SQIVND (reference sequence). Trimming removed 7 bases from V and 2 bases from J, with 15 bases in between. This CDR3 has 14 residues. CDR3 amino acids: CASTPGPHTYEQYF. In DNA form, the CDR3 reads TGTGCCAGTACCCCGGGACCCCACACCTACGAGCAGTACTTC.

The V call is TRBV29-1, the J call TRBJ2-1, with D possibly TRBD2 on 6 matching bases. This CDR3 is 16 amino acids long. Germline CDR1 reads SQVTM; CDR2 reads ANQGSEA. With 7 bases removed from V and 4 bases from J, the gap between germline ends came to 23 bases. The CDR3 region is CSARRRGGISYNEQFF. The CDR3 bases are TGCAGCGCCCGGAGGAGGGGCGGGATCTCTTACAATGAGCAGTTCTTC.

This clonotype was observed many times. The gene calls are TRBV6-1 and TRBJ1-2; 9 nucleotides agree with TRBD1. The CDR3 is 14 residues long. V shed 6 bases, J shed 4 bases, and the junction held 6 bases outside the gene matches. CDR1 and CDR2 (germline): MNHNS, SASEGT. The CDR3 protein is CASRDTGGGYGYTF. CDR3 DNA: TGTGCCAGCAGAGATACAGGGGGCGGCTATGGCTACACCTTC.

CDR3 nucleotide sequence: TGCAGTGCTGGACATGGACAGGGGGTTCCCGAGCAGTACTTC. Amino acid sequence: CSAGHGQGVPEQYF. This chain links TRBV20-1 with TRBJ2-7, with 10 bases aligning to TRBD1. Germline lookup yields CDR1 DFQATT and CDR2 SNEGSKA (reference sequence). This CDR3 is built from 14 residues. V shed 5 bases, J shed 6 bases, and the junction held 10 bases outside the gene matches.

The rearrangement links TRBV5-1 to TRBJ1-1; unclear D gene. The CDR3 is 14 residues long. The germline gives CDR1 SGHRS, CDR2 YFSETQ. V lost 2 bases to trimming and J lost 2 bases, with 10 bases between them. CDR3 nucleotides: TGCGCCAGCAGCTTATACACCCTTAACACTGAAGCTTTCTTT. The encoded protein is CASSLYTLNTEAFF.

The V call is TRBV5-5, the J call TRBJ1-5; the D gene is possibly TRBD1 (5 bases). Germline V CDR1 and CDR2: SGHKS, YYEKEE (reference sequence). The V and J ends lost 4 bases and 4 bases respectively, with 12 bases between them. The CDR3 covers 14 residues. The CDR3 sequence: CASSLERGNQPQHF. CDR3 sequence (DNA): TGTGCCAGCAGCCTAGAGAGGGGAAATCAGCCCCAGCATTTT.

Ten or more counts support this clonotype. The chain has TRBV2 and TRBJ2-5; 7 bases are shared with TRBD2. The CDR3 has 15 residues. Germline CDR1 is SNHLY and CDR2 is FYNNEI. Trimming cost V 7 bases and J 0 bases; bases outside gene matches: 8. The CDR3 sequence: CASTGGSAYQETQYF. The CDR3, as DNA: TGTGCCAGCACGGGCGGGAGTGCTTACCAAGAGACCCAGTACTTC.

In regard to this clonotype: One end of the junction fails to match germline, which may point to a read error. This rearrangement joins TRBV12-3 or TRBV12-4 to TRBJ2-1; D remains unclear. The CDR3 sequence is 17 residues long. The CDR3 spells CASSGFPATVLSSEQLF. The CDR3 DNA reads TGTGCCAGCAGTGGTTTCCCGGCGACTGTGCTATCCAGTGAGCAGCTCTTC.

The chain uses TRBV7-2 and TRBJ2-1; 7 nucleotides agree with TRBD2. V lost 4 bases and J lost 5; bases outside the gene matches: 14. Germline CDR1 and CDR2: SGHTA and FQGNSA. CDR3 size: 17 residues. The CDR3 region is CASSSLVLRDYNNEQFF. CDR3 in DNA: TGTGCCAGCAGCTCCCTAGTGCTGAGGGACTATAACAATGAGCAGTTCTTC.

This clonotype has only a few counts. This chain uses TRBV10-3 with TRBJ2-2; 7 bases map to TRBD2. With V trimmed by 7 bases and J by 0 bases, 2 bases remained unmatched. The CDR3 is made up of 14 amino acids. The V gene's germline CDR1 is ENHRY and CDR2 SYGVKD. CDR3 loop: CAIKRGSNTGELFF. The CDR3 nucleotides read TGTGCCATCAAGCGGGGTTCGAACACCGGGGAGCTGTTTTTT.

This clonotype was found many times. The V and J genes are TRBV7-2 and TRBJ2-7, with 7 bases matching TRBD2. The CDR3 spans 15 residues. CDR1 and CDR2 (germline): SGHTA, FQGNSA. Trimming removed 2 bases from V and 2 bases from J; junction bases left unmatched: 6. CDR3 sequence: CASSLTGGGPYEQYF. The CDR3 DNA follows: TGTGCCAGCAGCTTAACGGGGGGAGGCCCCTACGAGCAGTACTTC.

In this sample, this clonotype turned up a few times. The chain recombines TRBV7-9 with TRBJ2-2; D may be TRBD2 (6 bases). Between the trimmed V and J ends, which lost 5 bases and 0 bases, there was a span of 13 bases. The CDR3 is 16 amino acids. Germline CDR1 is SEHNR and CDR2 is FQNEAQ (reference sequence). This CDR3 reads CASSLRTGANTGELFF. In DNA, the CDR3 is TGTGCCAGCAGCCTGAGAACGGGGGCGAACACCGGGGAGCTGTTTTTT. Variable domain in full (rest from reference TRBV7-9 and TRBJ2-2): DTGVSQNPRHKITKRGQNVTFRCDPISEHNRLYWYRQTLGQGPEFLTYFQNEAQLEKSRLLSDRFSAERPKGSFSTLEIQRTEQGDSAMYLCASSLRTGANTGELFFGEGSRLTVL.

The J gene is TRBJ2-5, the V gene TRBV29-1; D unclear. CDR1 SQVTM and CDR2 ANQGSEA come from the germline V gene. The V end was cut by 3 bases, the J end by 1 base, with 6 bases between. CDR3 length: 12 residues. DNA for the CDR3: TGCAGCGTTGATAGCAGCCAAGAGACCCAGTACTTC. Translating it yields CSVDSSQETQYF. Together with reference TRBV29-1 and TRBJ2-5, the CDR3 gives the full variable domain: SAVISQKPSRDICQRGTSLTIQCQVDSQVTMMFWYRQQPGQSLTLIATANQGSEATYESGFVIDKFPISRPNLTFSTLTVSNMSPEDSSIYLCSVDSSQETQYFGPGTRLLVL.

This chain connects TRBV15 to TRBJ1-4; D uncertain. The CDR3 has 15 residues. Germline V gene lookup returns CDR1 LNHNV and CDR2 YYDKDF (reference sequence). V shed 0 bases and J shed 5 bases, with 10 bases lying between them. CDR3 loop: CATSRDWQTNEKLFF. In DNA form, the CDR3 reads TGTGCCACCAGCAGAGATTGGCAGACAAATGAAAAACTGTTTTTT.

This chain joins TRBV14 and TRBJ2-5; 12 bases map to TRBD2. Germline V CDR1 and CDR2: SGHDN, FVKESK. The CDR3 is 15 residues long. V shed 1 base and J 6 bases; nucleotides not matched to a gene: 3. As DNA, the CDR3 is TGTGCCAGCAGCCAAGTCACTAGCGGGAGGAAGACCCAGTACTTC. As protein: CASSQVTSGRKTQYF.

J is TRBJ2-1 and V is TRBV20-1, with TRBD2 matching over 10 bases. V lost 6 bases to trimming and J lost 10 bases; unmatched junction nucleotides: 9. This CDR3 contains 13 residues. From germline, CDR1 is DFQATT and CDR2 SNEGSKA (reference sequence). The DNA for the CDR3 is TGCAGTGCGCGGACTAGCGGTCTTCGGGAGCAGTTCTTC. Translated: CSARTSGLREQFF.

This clonotype was observed at least ten times. The chain carries TRBV7-9 and TRBJ2-1, with TRBD2 identical over 11 bases. Germline CDR1 reads SEHNR; CDR2 reads FQNEAQ (reference sequence). Unmatched junction bases numbered 5, after V lost 5 bases and J lost 8 bases. This CDR3 has 14 amino acids. CDR3: CASSRLAGTYEQFF. The CDR3 region has the DNA TGTGCCAGCAGCAGACTAGCGGGAACATATGAGCAGTTCTTC.

The gene calls are TRBV9 and TRBJ2-3; either TRBD1 or TRBD2 may supply D (5 bases each). The germline CDR1 and CDR2 sequences are SGDLS and YYNGEE. The V end was cut by 0 bases, the J end by 2 bases, with 10 bases between. The CDR3 contains 15 residues. The CDR3 reads CASSVDGGPTDTQYF. DNA for the CDR3: TGTGCCAGCAGCGTAGATGGGGGACCCACAGATACGCAGTATTTT.

This clonotype was seen at least ten times. The gene calls are TRBV6-5 and TRBJ2-3, with D uncertain. Trimming shortened V by 0 bases and J by 6 bases, and 13 bases separated the two germline ends. CDR3 length: 15 amino acids. The germline gives CDR1 MNHEY, CDR2 SVGAGI. This CDR3 is CASSYSGHLGDTQYF. CDR3 DNA: TGTGCCAGCAGTTACTCTGGTCACCTAGGGGATACGCAGTATTTT.

This clonotype was counted a few times. The chain joins TRBV20-1 to TRBJ2-2; 9 bases fit TRBD2. Germline V CDR1 and CDR2: DFQATT, SNEGSKA (reference sequence). The trim removed 1 base at V and 7 bases at J, leaving 13 bases unmatched. The CDR3 length is 17 residues. In DNA form, the CDR3 reads TGCAGTGCTAGAGCTAACCCCCGCTTAGCGGGAGTCGGGGAGCTGTTTTTT. Amino acid sequence: CSARANPRLAGVGELFF.

There are a few counts of this clonotype. The chain carries TRBV5-1 and TRBJ2-1, with 10 bases lining up with TRBD2. The CDR3 runs to 14 residues. J lost 9 bases, V lost 1 base, and 4 bases had no gene match. Germline loops: CDR1 SGHRS, CDR2 YFSETQ. As DNA, the CDR3 is TGCGCCAGCAGCTTGACTAGCGGGAAGGCTGAGCAGTTCTTC. Translating gives CASSLTSGKAEQFF.

This chain joins TRBV9 and TRBJ2-5, with D unresolved. The CDR3 is 14 residues long. The germline gives CDR1 SGDLS, CDR2 YYNGEE. Trimming shortened V by 1 base and J by 5 bases, and 12 bases separated the two germline ends. The CDR3 sequence is CASSVSPRRETQYF. For the CDR3, the DNA is TGTGCCAGCAGCGTATCCCCCCGGCGGGAGACCCAGTACTTC.

The rearrangement links TRBV10-3 to TRBJ2-3, with 8 bases identical to TRBD2. With 6 bases clipped from V and 4 bases from J, the junction kept 6 bases outside the gene matches. Per the germline V gene, CDR1 is ENHRY and CDR2 is SYGVKD. CDR3 size: 14 residues. The CDR3 region has the DNA TGTGCCATCAGGAGCGGGAGTAACGCAGATACGCAGTATTTT. This encodes CAIRSGSNADTQYF.

The J gene is TRBJ2-3, the V gene TRBV7-2; 13 bases map to TRBD2. The V gene end was trimmed by 5 bases and the J gene end by 3 bases; junction bases not matched to a gene: 8. CDR1 is SGHTA, CDR2 FQGNSA, per germline. CDR3 size: 17 residues. In DNA, the CDR3 is TGTGCCAGCAGCCCCCGGAGGACTAGCGGGAGAACAGATACGCAGTATTTT. Amino acids: CASSPRRTSGRTDTQYF.